In its sample, the clone carrying this T cell receptor (beta chain) was seen many times. The antigen remains unidentified. An end of the junction does not agree with germline; a read error may underlie this. The entry originates in a study of T-cell reconstitution after alpha-beta-depleted transplantation in children. The CDR3 has 14 amino acids. Germline CDR1 SGHRS, CDR2 YFSETQ. Construction of the TCRbeta library involved unique molecular identifiers. TCRdb reanalysed the PCR reads using MiXCR and keeps one entry per CDR3 protein. This sample has 200,000 to 250,000 distinct CDR3 sequences, with approximately 10% found just once. Study-level points and caveats: About two months after transplant, alpha-beta T cells reportedly came from several hundred expanded graft clones. At one year after transplant, newly produced T cells mostly accounted for T-cell counts and diversity. Some patients owed their high day-60 TCRbeta diversity to surviving recipient T cells and thymic progenitors.

This receptor was obtained from a child under two years old with acute myeloid leukemia, due to receive a stem cell transplant. Sample: PBMCs, taken before TCRalphabeta/CD19-depleted stem cell transplant. The chain uses TRBV5-1 and TRBJ2-3; TRBD2 matches 9 bases. The CDR3 protein is CASSLGGGADTQYF. CDR3 bases: TGTGCCAGCAGTTTGGGCGGGGGGGCCGATACGCAGTATTTT.